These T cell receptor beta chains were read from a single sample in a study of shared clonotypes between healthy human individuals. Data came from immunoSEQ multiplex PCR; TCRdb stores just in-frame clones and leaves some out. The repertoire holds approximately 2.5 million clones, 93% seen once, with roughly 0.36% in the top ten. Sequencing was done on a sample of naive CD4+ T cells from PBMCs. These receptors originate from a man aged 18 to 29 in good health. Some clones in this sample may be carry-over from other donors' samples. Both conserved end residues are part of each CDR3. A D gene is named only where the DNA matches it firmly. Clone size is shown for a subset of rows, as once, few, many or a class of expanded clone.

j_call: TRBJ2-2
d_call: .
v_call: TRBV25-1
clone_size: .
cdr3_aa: CASTTRNSGSLTGELFF
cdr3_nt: TGTGCCAGCACCACTCGAAATTCGGGCAGCCTAACCGGGGAGCTGTTTTTT

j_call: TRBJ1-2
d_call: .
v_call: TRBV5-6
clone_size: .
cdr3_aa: CASSLALGNYGYTF
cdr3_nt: TGTGCCAGCAGCTTGGCCCTGGGAAACTATGGCTACACCTTC

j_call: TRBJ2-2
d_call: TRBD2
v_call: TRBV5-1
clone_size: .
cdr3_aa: CASTEFRTSGNTGELFF
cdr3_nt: TGCGCCAGCACCGAATTTCGGACTAGCGGCAACACCGGGGAGCTGTTTTTT

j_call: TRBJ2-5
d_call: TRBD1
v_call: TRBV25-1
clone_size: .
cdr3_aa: CASRPDRGRETQYF
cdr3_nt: TGTGCCAGCAGACCCGACAGGGGCAGGGAGACCCAGTACTTC

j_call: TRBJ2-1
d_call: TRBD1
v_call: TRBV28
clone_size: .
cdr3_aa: CASSTQDRGSYNEQFF
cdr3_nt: TGTGCCAGCAGTACCCAAGACAGGGGATCCTACAATGAGCAGTTCTTC

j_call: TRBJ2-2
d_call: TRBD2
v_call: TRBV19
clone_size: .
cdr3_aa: CASTQGGLAGGLTGELFF
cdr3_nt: TGTGCCAGTACCCAGGGGGGACTAGCGGGAGGATTGACCGGGGAGCTGTTTTTT

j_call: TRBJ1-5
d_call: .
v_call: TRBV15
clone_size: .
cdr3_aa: CATSAQGPSNQPQHF
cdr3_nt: TGTGCCACCAGCGCTCAAGGTCCCTCAAATCAGCCCCAGCATTTT

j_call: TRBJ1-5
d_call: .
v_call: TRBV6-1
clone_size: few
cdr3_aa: CASSDFQGKGQPQHF
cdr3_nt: TGTGCCAGCAGTGACTTTCAGGGGAAGGGCCAGCCCCAGCATTTT

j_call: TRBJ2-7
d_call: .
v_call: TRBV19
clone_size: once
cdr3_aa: CASSIGVPSGISRLEQYF
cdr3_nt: TGTGCCAGTAGTATAGGGGTACCGTCTGGGATCTCCCGCCTCGAGCAGTACTTC

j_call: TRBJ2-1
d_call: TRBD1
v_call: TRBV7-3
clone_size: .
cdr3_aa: CASSSQGTQLNEQFF
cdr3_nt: TGTGCCAGCAGCTCACAGGGGACCCAACTGAATGAGCAGTTCTTC

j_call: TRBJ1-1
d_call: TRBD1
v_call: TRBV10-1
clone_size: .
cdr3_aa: CASSEGTITGVRTEAFF
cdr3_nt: TGCGCCAGCAGTGAAGGTACGATAACAGGGGTAAGGACTGAAGCTTTCTTT

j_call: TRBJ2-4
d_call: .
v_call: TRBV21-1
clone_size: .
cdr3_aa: CASSSRQGRTILAKNIQYF
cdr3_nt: TGTGCCAGCAGCTCCCGACAGGGAAGAACGATACTAGCCAAAAACATTCAGTACTTC

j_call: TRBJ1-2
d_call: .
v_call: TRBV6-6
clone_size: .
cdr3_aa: CASSYSPKANYGYTF
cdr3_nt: TGTGCCAGCAGTTACTCCCCCAAAGCTAACTATGGCTACACCTTC

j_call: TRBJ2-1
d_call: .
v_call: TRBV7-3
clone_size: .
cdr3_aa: CASSIQGSYNEQFF
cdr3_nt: TGTGCCAGCAGTATACAGGGTAGCTACAATGAGCAGTTCTTC

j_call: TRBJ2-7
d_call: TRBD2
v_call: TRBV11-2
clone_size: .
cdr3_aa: CASSFIPGLAAGEQYF
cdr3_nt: TGTGCCAGCAGCTTTATACCGGGACTAGCGGCGGGGGAGCAGTACTTC

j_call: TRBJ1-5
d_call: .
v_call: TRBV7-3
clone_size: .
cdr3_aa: CASSPTGSNQPQHF
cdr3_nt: TGTGCCAGCAGCCCAACGGGGAGCAATCAGCCCCAGCATTTT

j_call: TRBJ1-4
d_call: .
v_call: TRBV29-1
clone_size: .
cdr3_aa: CSVEAGGGEKLFF
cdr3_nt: TGCAGCGTTGAGGCCGGGGGTGGTGAAAAACTGTTTTTT

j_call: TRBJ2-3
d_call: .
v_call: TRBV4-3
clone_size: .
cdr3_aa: CASSHGRENTQYF
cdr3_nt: TGCGCCAGCAGCCACGGAAGGGAAAATACGCAGTATTTT

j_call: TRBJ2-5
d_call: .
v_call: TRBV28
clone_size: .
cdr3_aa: CASSLLSRGGSPETQYF
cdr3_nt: TGTGCCAGCAGTTTATTGTCGAGGGGAGGTTCTCCAGAGACCCAGTACTTC

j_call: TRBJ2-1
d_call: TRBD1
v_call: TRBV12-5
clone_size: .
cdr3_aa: CASASGTGLYNEQFF
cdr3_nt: TGTGCTAGTGCCTCCGGGACAGGGCTCTACAATGAGCAGTTCTTC

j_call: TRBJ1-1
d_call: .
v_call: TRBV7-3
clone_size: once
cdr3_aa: CASSPTGLNTEAFF
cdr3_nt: TGTGCCAGCAGCCCCACGGGTCTGAACACTGAAGCTTTCTTT

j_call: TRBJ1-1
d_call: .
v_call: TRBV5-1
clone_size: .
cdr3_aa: CASSFQLRSTEAFF
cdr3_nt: TGCGCCAGCAGCTTTCAGTTGAGGAGCACTGAAGCTTTCTTT

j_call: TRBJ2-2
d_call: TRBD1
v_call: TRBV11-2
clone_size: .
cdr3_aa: CASSLVAGGLAGELFF
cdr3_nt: TGTGCCAGCAGCTTAGTGGCAGGGGGTTTGGCCGGGGAGCTGTTTTTT